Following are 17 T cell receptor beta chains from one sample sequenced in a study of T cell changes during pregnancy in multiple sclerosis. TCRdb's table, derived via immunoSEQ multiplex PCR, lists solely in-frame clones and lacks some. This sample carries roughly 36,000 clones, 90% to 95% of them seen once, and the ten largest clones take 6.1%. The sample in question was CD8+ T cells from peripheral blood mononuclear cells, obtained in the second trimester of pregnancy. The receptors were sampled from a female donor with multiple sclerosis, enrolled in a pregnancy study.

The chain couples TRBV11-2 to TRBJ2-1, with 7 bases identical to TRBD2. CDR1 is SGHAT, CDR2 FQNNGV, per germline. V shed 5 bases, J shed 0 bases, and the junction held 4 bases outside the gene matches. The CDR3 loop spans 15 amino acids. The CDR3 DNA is TGTGCCAGCAGCAGTAGCGGGCTCTCCTACAATGAGCAGTTCTTC. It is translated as CASSSSGLSYNEQFF.

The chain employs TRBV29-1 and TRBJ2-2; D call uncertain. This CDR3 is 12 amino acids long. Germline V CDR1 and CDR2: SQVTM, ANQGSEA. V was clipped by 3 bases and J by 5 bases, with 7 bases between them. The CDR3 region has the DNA TGCAGCGTTGAGGCGGCTACCGGGGAGCTGTTTTTT. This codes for CSVEAATGELFF.

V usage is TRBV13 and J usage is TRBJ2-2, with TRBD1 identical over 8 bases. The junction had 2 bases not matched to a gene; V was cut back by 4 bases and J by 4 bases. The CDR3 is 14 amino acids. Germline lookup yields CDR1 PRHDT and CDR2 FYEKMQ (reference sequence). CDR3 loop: CASSSTGGTGELFF. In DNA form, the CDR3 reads TGTGCCAGCAGCTCTACAGGGGGCACCGGGGAGCTGTTTTTT.

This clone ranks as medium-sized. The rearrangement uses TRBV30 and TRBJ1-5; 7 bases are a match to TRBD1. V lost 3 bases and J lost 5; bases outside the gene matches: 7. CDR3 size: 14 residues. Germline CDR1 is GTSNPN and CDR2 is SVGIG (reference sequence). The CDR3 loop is CAWSGDREYQPQHF. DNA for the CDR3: TGTGCCTGGAGCGGGGACAGAGAGTATCAGCCCCAGCATTTT.

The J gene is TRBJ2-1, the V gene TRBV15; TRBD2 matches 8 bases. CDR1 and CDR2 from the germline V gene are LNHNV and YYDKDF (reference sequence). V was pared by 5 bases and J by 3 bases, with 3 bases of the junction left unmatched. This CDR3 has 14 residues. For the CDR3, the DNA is TGTGCCACCAGCTTGCGGGAGGACTACAATGAGCAGTTCTTC. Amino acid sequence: CATSLREDYNEQFF.

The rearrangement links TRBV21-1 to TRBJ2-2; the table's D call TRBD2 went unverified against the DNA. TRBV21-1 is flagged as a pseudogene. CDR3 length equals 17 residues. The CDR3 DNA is TGTGCCAGCAGGCGAATAGCCCTAGCTTTGAACACCGGGGAGCTGTTTTTT. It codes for CASRRIALALNTGELFF.

The CDR3 loop reads CASSLSSSGNVADTQYF. CDR3 bases: TGTGCCAGCAGCTTATCGTCTAGCGGGAACGTCGCAGATACGCAGTATTTT. The V call is TRBV5-6, the J call TRBJ2-3; 9 nucleotides align to TRBD2. The ends lost 2 bases at V and 4 bases at J; junction bases unmatched: 11. This CDR3 spans 17 amino acids. The germline gives CDR1 SGHDT, CDR2 YYEEEE. Looking up the rest from reference TRBV5-6 and TRBJ2-3 gives the full variable domain: DAGVTQSPTHLIKTRGQQVTLRCSPKSGHDTVSWYQQALGQGPQFIFQYYEEEERQRGNFPDRFSGHQFPNYSSELNVNALLLGDSALYLCASSLSSSGNVADTQYFGPGTRLTVL.

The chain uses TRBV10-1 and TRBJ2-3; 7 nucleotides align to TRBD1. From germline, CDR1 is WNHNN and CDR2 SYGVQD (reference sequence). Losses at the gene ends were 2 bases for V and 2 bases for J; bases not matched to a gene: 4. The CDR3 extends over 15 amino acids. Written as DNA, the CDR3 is TGCGCCAGCAGTGAGGGCAGGGGGATCACAGATACGCAGTATTTT. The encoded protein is CASSEGRGITDTQYF.

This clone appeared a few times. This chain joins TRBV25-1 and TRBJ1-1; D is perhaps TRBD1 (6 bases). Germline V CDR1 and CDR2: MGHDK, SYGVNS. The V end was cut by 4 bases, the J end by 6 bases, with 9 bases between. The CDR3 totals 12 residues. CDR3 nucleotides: TGTGCCAGCAGTGCACAGGGAGCTGAAGCTTTCTTT. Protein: CASSAQGAEAFF.

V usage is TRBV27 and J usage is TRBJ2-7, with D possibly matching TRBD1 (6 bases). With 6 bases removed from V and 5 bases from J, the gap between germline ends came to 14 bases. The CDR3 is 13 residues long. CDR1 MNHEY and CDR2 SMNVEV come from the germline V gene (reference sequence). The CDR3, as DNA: TGTGCCAGCAGCCTACACAGGGTACACGAGCAGTACTTC. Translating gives CASSLHRVHEQYF.

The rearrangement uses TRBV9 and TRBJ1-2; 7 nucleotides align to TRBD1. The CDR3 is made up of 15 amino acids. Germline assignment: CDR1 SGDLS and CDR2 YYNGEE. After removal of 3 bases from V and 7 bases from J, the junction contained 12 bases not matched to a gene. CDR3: CASSDLTGKVGGYTF. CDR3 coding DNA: TGTGCCAGCAGCGACCTGACAGGGAAGGTGGGTGGCTACACCTTC.

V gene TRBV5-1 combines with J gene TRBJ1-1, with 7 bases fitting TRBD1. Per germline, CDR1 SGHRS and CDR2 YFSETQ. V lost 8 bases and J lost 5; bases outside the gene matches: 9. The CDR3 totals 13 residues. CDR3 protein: CASGGGDETEAFF. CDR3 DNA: TGCGCCAGTGGAGGGGGCGACGAGACTGAAGCTTTCTTT.

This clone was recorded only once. The CDR3, as DNA: TGTGCCTGGACAGAGACAGGGATGGGCACAGATACGCAGTATTTT. This encodes CAWTETGMGTDTQYF. The chain employs TRBV30 and TRBJ2-3; TRBD1 aligns across 7 bases. The V gene end was trimmed by 4 bases and the J gene end by 1 base; junction bases not matched to a gene: 8. In germline, CDR1 is GTSNPN, CDR2 SVGIG (reference sequence). The CDR3 runs to 15 residues.

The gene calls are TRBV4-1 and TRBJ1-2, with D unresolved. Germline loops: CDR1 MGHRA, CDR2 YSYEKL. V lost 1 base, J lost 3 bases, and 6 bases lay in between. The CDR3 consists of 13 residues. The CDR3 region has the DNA TGCGCCAGCAGCCAAGGTTCTGACTATGGCTACACCTTC. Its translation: CASSQGSDYGYTF.

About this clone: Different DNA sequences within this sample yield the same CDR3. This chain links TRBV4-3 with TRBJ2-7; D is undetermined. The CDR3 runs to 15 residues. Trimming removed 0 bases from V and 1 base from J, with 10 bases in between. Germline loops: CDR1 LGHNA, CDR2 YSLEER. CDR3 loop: CASSQDSSLSYEQYF. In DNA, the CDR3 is TGCGCCAGCAGCCAAGATAGCAGCCTTTCCTACGAGCAGTACTTC.

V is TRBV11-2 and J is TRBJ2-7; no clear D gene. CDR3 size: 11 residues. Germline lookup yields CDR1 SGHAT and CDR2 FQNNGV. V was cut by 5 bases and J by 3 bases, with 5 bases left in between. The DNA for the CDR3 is TGTGCCAGCAGCCTAAACTACGAGCAGTACTTC. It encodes CASSLNYEQYF.

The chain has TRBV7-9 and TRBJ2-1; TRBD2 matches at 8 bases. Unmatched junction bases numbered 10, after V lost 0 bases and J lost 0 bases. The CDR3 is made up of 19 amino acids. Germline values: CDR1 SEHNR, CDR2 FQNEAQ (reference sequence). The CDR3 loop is CASSLATAGREASYNEQFF. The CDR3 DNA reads TGTGCCAGCAGCTTAGCGACGGCGGGGCGGGAGGCCTCCTACAATGAGCAGTTCTTC. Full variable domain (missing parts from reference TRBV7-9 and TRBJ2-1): DTGVSQNPRHKITKRGQNVTFRCDPISEHNRLYWYRQTLGQGPEFLTYFQNEAQLEKSRLLSDRFSAERPKGSFSTLEIQRTEQGDSAMYLCASSLATAGREASYNEQFFGPGTRLTVL.